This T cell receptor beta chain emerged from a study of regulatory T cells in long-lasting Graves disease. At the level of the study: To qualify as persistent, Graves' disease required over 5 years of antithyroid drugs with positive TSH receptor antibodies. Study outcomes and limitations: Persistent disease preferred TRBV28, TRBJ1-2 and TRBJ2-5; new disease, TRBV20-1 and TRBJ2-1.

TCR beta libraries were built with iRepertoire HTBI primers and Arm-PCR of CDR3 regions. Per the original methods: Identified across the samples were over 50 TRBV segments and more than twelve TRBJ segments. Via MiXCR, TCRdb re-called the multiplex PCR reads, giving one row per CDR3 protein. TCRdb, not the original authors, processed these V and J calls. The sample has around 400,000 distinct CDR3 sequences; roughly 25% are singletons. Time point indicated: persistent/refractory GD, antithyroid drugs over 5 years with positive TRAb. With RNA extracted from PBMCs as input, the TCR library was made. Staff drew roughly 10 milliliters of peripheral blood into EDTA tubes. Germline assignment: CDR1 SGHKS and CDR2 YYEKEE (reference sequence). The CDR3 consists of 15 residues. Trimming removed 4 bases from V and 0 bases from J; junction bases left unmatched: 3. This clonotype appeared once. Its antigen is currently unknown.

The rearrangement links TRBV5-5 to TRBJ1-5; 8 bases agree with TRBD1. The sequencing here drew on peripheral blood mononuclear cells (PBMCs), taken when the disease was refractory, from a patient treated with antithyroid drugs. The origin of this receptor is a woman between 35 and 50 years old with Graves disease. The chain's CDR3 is CASSGGTGSNQPQHF. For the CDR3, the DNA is TGTGCCAGCAGCGGGGGGACAGGTAGCAATCAGCCCCAGCATTTT.